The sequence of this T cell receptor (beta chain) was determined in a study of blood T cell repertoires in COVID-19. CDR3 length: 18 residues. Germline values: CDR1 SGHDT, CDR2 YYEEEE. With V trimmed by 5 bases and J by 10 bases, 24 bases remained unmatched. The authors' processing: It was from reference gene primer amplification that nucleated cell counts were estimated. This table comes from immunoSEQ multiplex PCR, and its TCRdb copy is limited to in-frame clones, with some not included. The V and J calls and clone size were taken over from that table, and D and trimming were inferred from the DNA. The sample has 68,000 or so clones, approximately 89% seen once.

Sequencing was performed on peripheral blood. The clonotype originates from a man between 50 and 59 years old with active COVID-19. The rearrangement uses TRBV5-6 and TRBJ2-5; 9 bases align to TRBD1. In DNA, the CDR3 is TGTGCCAGCAGAAAGGACAGGGGCGCTTGCTGGTGGACTATCTGCCAGTACTTC. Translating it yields CASRKDRGACWWTICQYF. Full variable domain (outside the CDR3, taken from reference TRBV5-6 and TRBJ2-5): DAGVTQSPTHLIKTRGQQVTLRCSPKSGHDTVSWYQQALGQGPQFIFQYYEEEERQRGNFPDRFSGHQFPNYSSELNVNALLLGDSALYLCASRKDRGACWWTICQYFGPGTRLLVL.